A single sample is the source of the 23 T cell receptor beta chains below, sequenced in a study of T cells after posttransplantation cyclophosphamide. This table comes from immunoSEQ multiplex PCR, and its TCRdb copy is limited to in-frame clones, with some not included. Singletons are absent from the sample, which has some 38,000 clones. The sequencing input was PBMCs. These TCRs come from a man in his fifties or sixties in good health, CMV-negative, and a related stem cell transplant donor.

This clone showed up many times. The chain links TRBV23-1 to TRBJ1-5, with a weak D call TRBD1 (6 bases). TRBV23-1 is an ORF, and what it does is uncertain. This CDR3 is 21 amino acids long. V was clipped by 6 bases and J by 1 base, with 31 bases between them. The CDR3 bases are TGCGCCAGCAGCTTCATCCCATTCCGGGGCCCGGGGGGCGGGAGCAATCAGCCCCAGCATTTT. It translates to CASSFIPFRGPGGGSNQPQHF.

This clone has at least ten counts. This rearrangement joins TRBV4-3 to TRBJ2-1; TRBD2 matches 10 bases. CDR1 and CDR2 from the germline V gene are LGHNA and YSLEER. The CDR3 extends over 16 amino acids. The V and J ends lost 7 bases and 7 bases, in that order; junction bases with no gene match: 13. The CDR3 bases are TGCGCCAGCATCGCCGGGCATTCGGGACTAGCGAATGAGCAGTTCTTC. This translates into CASIAGHSGLANEQFF.

This clone was detected many times. The rearrangement joins TRBV9 to TRBJ1-1; possibly TRBD1 for D (6 bases). Trimming pared 3 bases from V and 1 base from J, leaving 13 bases between. This CDR3 is built from 15 residues. CDR1 and CDR2 (germline): SGDLS, YYNGEE. CDR3 in DNA: TGTGCCAGCAGCGCGAGGGGGACGGAGAACACTGAAGCTTTCTTT. Translated: CASSARGTENTEAFF.

This clone was seen many times. J is TRBJ2-7 and V is TRBV7-6, with D maybe TRBD1 (6 bases). Germline assignment: CDR1 SGHVS and CDR2 FNYEAQ. This CDR3 spans 14 amino acids. V lost 1 base, J lost 2 bases, and 9 bases lay in between. Written as DNA, the CDR3 is TGTGCCAGCAGCTTAGGTAGGGGGACCTACGAGCAGTACTTC. It yields the protein CASSLGRGTYEQYF.

This clone was recorded at least ten times. The chain couples TRBV5-1 to TRBJ2-1, with TRBD2 matching over 8 bases. The V segment lost 0 bases and the J segment 8 bases; nucleotides outside the gene matches: 7. The germline CDR1 and CDR2 sequences are SGHRS and YFSETQ. There are 15 residues in the CDR3. The DNA for the CDR3 is TGCGCCAGCAGCTTGGTAGCGGGGACATCTCATGAGCAGTTCTTC. Translation gives CASSLVAGTSHEQFF.

This clone came up many times. This chain joins TRBV5-6 and TRBJ2-7; 7 bases align to TRBD2. This CDR3 region has 14 residues. CDR1 is SGHDT and CDR2 is YYEEEE in the germline V gene. With V trimmed by 2 bases and J by 2 bases, 4 bases remained unmatched. CDR3 region: CASSFGRGAYEQYF. For the CDR3, the DNA is TGTGCCAGCAGCTTTGGACGGGGGGCCTACGAGCAGTACTTC.

This clone has at least ten counts. The chain employs TRBV5-1 and TRBJ2-7; 9 positions match TRBD1. From germline, CDR1 is SGHRS and CDR2 YFSETQ. CDR3 size: 15 residues. The V gene end was trimmed by 3 bases and the J gene end by 5 bases; junction bases not matched to a gene: 9. CDR3 in DNA: TGCGCCAGCAGCTATACAGGGGGCGAGACGGACGAGCAGTACTTC. Translating gives CASSYTGGETDEQYF.

This clone was picked up many times. The genes are TRBV6-5 and TRBJ2-7; possibly TRBD1 for D (6 bases). The CDR3 is made up of 15 amino acids. Germline CDR1 reads MNHEY; CDR2 reads SVGAGI. Trimming shortened V by 2 bases and J by 2 bases, and 13 bases separated the two germline ends. CDR3 sequence: CASSYGAGETYEQYF. The CDR3 nucleotides are TGTGCCAGCAGTTACGGCGCAGGGGAGACCTACGAGCAGTACTTC.

As to this clone: This may be a read error: a much more frequent sequence differs by one nucleotide. The J gene is TRBJ2-7, the V gene TRBV7-9; 7 nucleotides line up with TRBD1. The germline V gene encodes CDR1 SEHNR and CDR2 FQNEAQ (reference sequence). V lost 9 bases and J lost 3; bases outside the gene matches: 14. The CDR3 contains 15 residues. This CDR3 reads CARSRPGTDVYEQYF. DNA of the CDR3: TGTGCCAGGAGCCGTCCCGGGACAGATGTCTACGAGCAGTACTTC.

This clone was found many times. The rearrangement joins TRBV4-1 to TRBJ2-7; TRBD1 might be the D (6 bases). Trimming shortened V by 0 bases and J by 3 bases, and 12 bases separated the two germline ends. This CDR3 is built from 15 residues. The germline V gene encodes CDR1 MGHRA and CDR2 YSYEKL. CDR3 protein: CASSQERGILYEQYF. CDR3 bases: TGCGCCAGCAGCCAAGAGAGGGGGATCCTCTACGAGCAGTACTTC.

V usage is TRBV11-2 and J usage is TRBJ1-1; TRBD1 is a possible D gene (5 bases). CDR1 is SGHAT, CDR2 FQNNGV, per germline. The CDR3 extends over 18 amino acids. Between the trimmed V and J ends, which lost 5 bases and 4 bases, there was a span of 26 bases. The DNA for the CDR3 is TGTGCCAGCAGCCCCGGATTAGGGCGGGGGAGGACGACCACTGAAGCTTTCTTT. It encodes CASSPGLGRGRTTTEAFF. Full variable domain (outside the CDR3, taken from reference TRBV11-2 and TRBJ1-1): EAGVAQSPRYKIIEKRQSVAFWCNPISGHATLYWYQQILGQGPKLLIQFQNNGVVDDSQLPKDRFSAERLKGVDSTLKIQPAKLEDSAVYLCASSPGLGRGRTTTEAFFGQGTRLTVV.

This clone has a count of ten or more. The J gene is TRBJ2-1, the V gene TRBV5-4, with 9 bases that match TRBD1. Unmatched junction bases numbered 6, after V lost 3 bases and J lost 8 bases. The V gene's germline CDR1 is SGHNT and CDR2 YYREEE (reference sequence). The CDR3 is 14 residues long. This chain's CDR3 is CASSWGQGGYEQFF. The CDR3, as DNA: TGTGCCAGCAGCTGGGGACAGGGAGGCTATGAGCAGTTCTTC.

This clone has a count of ten or more. The V and J genes are TRBV27 and TRBJ2-7; TRBD1 agrees at 12 bases. Germline V gene lookup returns CDR1 MNHEY and CDR2 SMNVEV (reference sequence). This CDR3 contains 15 residues. Germline trimming cut 0 bases from V and 5 bases from J; bases unmatched to any gene: 2. As DNA, the CDR3 is TGTGCCAGCAGTTTATCGGGACAGGGGGCCCACGAGCAGTACTTC. This gives the protein CASSLSGQGAHEQYF.

This clone was seen repeatedly, ten times or more. The genes are TRBV18 and TRBJ1-1; D might be TRBD1 (6 bases). CDR3 length: 15 residues. V was clipped by 4 bases and J by 0 bases, with 12 bases between them. Germline V lookup: CDR1 KGHSH, CDR2 LQKENI. CDR3 in amino acids: CASSLQQGMNTEAFF. The CDR3 DNA is TGTGCCAGCTCACTTCAACAGGGCATGAACACTGAAGCTTTCTTT.

At least ten counts were recorded for this clone. The rearrangement joins TRBV29-1 to TRBJ2-1, with D possibly TRBD1 on 6 matching bases. Trimming stripped 4 bases from V and 3 bases from J, with 13 bases between. The CDR3 extends over 14 amino acids. CDR1 and CDR2 (germline): SQVTM, ANQGSEA. This chain's CDR3 is CSVAAQGHYNEQFF. The DNA for the CDR3 is TGCAGCGTTGCAGCCCAGGGGCACTACAATGAGCAGTTCTTC.

This clone was picked up many times. The rearrangement uses TRBV6-6 and TRBJ2-6; D possibly corresponds to TRBD2 (6 bases). CDR3 length: 15 residues. Trimming pared 7 bases from V and 0 bases from J, leaving 10 bases between. Germline assignment: CDR1 MNHNY and CDR2 SVGAGI (reference sequence). CDR3 region: CASTVGGSGANVLTF. In nucleotides, the CDR3 is TGTGCCAGCACCGTGGGGGGCTCTGGGGCCAACGTCCTGACTTTC.

At least ten counts were recorded for this clone. The chain carries TRBV2 and TRBJ2-7, with D tentatively TRBD1 (5 bases). The length of the CDR3 is 13 residues. V was trimmed by 5 bases and J by 3 bases, leaving 11 bases between them. Germline CDR1 reads SNHLY; CDR2 reads FYNNEI. CDR3 amino acids: CASSTGRLYEQYF. CDR3 DNA sequence: TGTGCCAGCAGTACAGGACGGCTCTACGAGCAGTACTTC. Based on the CDR3 plus reference TRBV2 and TRBJ2-7, the full variable domain is EPEVTQTPSHQVTQMGQEVILRCVPISNHLYFYWYRQILGQKVEFLVSFYNNEISEKSEIFDDQFSVERPDGSNFTLKIRSTKLEDSAMYFCASSTGRLYEQYFGPGTRLTVT.

This clone showed up many times. The chain combines TRBV6-1 with TRBJ2-7; 9 positions agree with TRBD1. With 4 bases clipped from V and 3 bases from J, the junction kept 4 bases outside the gene matches. Germline CDR1 and CDR2: MNHNS and SASEGT. The CDR3 runs to 14 residues. The CDR3 is CASSAGTGRYEQYF. In nucleotides, the CDR3 is TGTGCCAGCAGTGCCGGGACAGGGCGCTACGAGCAGTACTTC.

This clone came up many times. This chain uses TRBV7-8 with TRBJ2-1; D not resolved. CDR1 SGHVS and CDR2 FQNEAQ come from the germline V gene. Trimming stripped 5 bases from V and 12 bases from J, with 11 bases between. This CDR3 comprises 11 residues. The CDR3 region has the DNA TGTGCCAGCAGCCCTATGACGGGGCAGTTCTTC. Protein product: CASSPMTGQFF.

This clone was counted ten times or more. The chain links TRBV4-3 to TRBJ2-1; the match to TRBD2 covers 9 bases. V trimming: 4 bases; J trimming: 9 bases; junction bases outside the gene matches: 10. Germline V lookup: CDR1 LGHNA, CDR2 YSLEER. CDR3 length: 15 amino acids. The CDR3 here is CASSREDGGGAEQFF. The CDR3 coding sequence is TGCGCCAGCAGCCGCGAAGACGGCGGGGGGGCTGAGCAGTTCTTC.

This clone came up many times. The chain uses TRBV7-9 and TRBJ1-2; 7 bases agree with TRBD1. Trimming took 3 bases from V and 7 from J; bases not matched to a gene: 8. CDR1 and CDR2 from the germline V gene are SEHNR and FQNEAQ (reference sequence). The CDR3 is 14 amino acids. The CDR3 DNA follows: TGTGCCAGCAGCTTTGGACAGGCGCTTTCTGGCTACACCTTC. Its protein product is CASSFGQALSGYTF.

At least ten counts were recorded for this clone. The chain couples TRBV7-9 to TRBJ1-2; 7 bases align to TRBD1. CDR1 and CDR2 (germline): SEHNR, FQNEAQ (reference sequence). The CDR3 length is 16 residues. V trimming: 5 bases; J trimming: 5 bases; junction bases outside the gene matches: 14. DNA of the CDR3: TGTGCCAGCAGCCTGGGACAGCCTGGAACAGAGTATGGCTACACCTTC. Protein sequence: CASSLGQPGTEYGYTF. Full variable domain (missing parts from reference TRBV7-9 and TRBJ1-2): DTGVSQNPRHKITKRGQNVTFRCDPISEHNRLYWYRQTLGQGPEFLTYFQNEAQLEKSRLLSDRFSAERPKGSFSTLEIQRTEQGDSAMYLCASSLGQPGTEYGYTFGSGTRLTVV.

This clone was observed many times. The chain has TRBV7-9 and TRBJ2-3; 14 nucleotides line up with TRBD2. V lost 6 bases to trimming and J lost 2 bases; unmatched junction nucleotides: 4. The CDR3 is 16 amino acids. The germline V gene has CDR1 SEHNR and CDR2 FQNEAQ (reference sequence). CDR3 region: CASRPGLAGATDTQYF. The CDR3 DNA sequence: TGTGCCAGCAGGCCGGGACTAGCGGGAGCCACAGATACGCAGTATTTT.